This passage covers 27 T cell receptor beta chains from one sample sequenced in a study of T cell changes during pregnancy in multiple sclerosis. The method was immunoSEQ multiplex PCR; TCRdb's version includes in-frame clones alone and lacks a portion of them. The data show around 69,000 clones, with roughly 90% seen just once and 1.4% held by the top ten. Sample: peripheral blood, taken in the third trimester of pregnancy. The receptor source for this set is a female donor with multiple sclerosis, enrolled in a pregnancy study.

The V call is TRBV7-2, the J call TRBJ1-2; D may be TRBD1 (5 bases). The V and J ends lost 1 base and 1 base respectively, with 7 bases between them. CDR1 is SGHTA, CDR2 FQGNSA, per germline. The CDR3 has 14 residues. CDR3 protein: CASSLGQGNYGYTF. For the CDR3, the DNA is TGTGCCAGCAGCTTAGGGCAGGGTAACTATGGCTACACCTTC.

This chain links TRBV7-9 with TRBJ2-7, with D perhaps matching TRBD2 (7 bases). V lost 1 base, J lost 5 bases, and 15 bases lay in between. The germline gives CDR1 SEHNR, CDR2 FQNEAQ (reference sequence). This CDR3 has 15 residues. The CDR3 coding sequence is TGTGCCAGCAGCTTAGTACGGGGGGCTTTCGACGAGCAGTACTTC. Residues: CASSLVRGAFDEQYF.

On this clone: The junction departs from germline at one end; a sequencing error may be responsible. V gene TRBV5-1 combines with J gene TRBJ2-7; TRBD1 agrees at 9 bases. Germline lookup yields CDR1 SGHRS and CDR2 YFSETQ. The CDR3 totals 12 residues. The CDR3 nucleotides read TGCGCCAGCAGGAGGGACAGGGACGAACAGTACTTC. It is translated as CASRRDRDEQYF.

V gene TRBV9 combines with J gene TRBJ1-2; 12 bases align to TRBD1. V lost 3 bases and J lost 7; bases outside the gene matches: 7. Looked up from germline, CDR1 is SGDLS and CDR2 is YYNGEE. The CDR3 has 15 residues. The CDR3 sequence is CASSAGTGGTSGYTF. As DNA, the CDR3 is TGTGCCAGCAGCGCCGGGACAGGGGGCACTTCTGGCTACACCTTC.

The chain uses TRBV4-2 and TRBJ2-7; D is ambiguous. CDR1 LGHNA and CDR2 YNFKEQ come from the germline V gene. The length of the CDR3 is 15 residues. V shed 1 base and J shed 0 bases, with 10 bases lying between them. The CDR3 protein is CASSQAEASSYEQYF. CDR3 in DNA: TGTGCCAGCAGCCAAGCAGAGGCCAGCTCCTACGAGCAGTACTTC.

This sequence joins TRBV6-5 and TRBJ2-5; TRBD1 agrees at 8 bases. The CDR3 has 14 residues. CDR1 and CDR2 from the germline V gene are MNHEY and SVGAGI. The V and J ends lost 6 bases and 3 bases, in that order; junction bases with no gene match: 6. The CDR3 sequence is CASRTRTGKETQYF. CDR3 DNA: TGTGCCAGCAGAACGCGGACAGGGAAAGAGACCCAGTACTTC.

The CDR3 loop reads CASSWGGAGGELFF. The CDR3, as DNA: TGTGCCAGCAGCTGGGGGGGGGCTGGCGGGGAGCTGTTTTTT. This rearrangement joins TRBV11-1 to TRBJ2-2; D is perhaps TRBD2 (7 bases). CDR1 SGHAT and CDR2 FQDESV come from the germline V gene (reference sequence). V lost 4 bases, J lost 7 bases, and 13 bases lay in between. The CDR3 is 14 residues long. Full variable domain (outside the CDR3, taken from reference TRBV11-1 and TRBJ2-2): EAEVAQSPRYKITEKSQAVAFWCDPISGHATLYWYRQILGQGPELLVQFQDESVVDDSQLPKDRFSAERLKGVDSTLKIQPAELGDSAMYLCASSWGGAGGELFFGEGSRLTVL.

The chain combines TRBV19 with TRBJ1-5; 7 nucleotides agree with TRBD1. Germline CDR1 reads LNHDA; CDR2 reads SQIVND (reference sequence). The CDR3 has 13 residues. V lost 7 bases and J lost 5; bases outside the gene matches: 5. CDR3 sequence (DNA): TGTGCCAGTACGGACAGGTGGCATCAGCCCCAGCATTTT. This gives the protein CASTDRWHQPQHF.

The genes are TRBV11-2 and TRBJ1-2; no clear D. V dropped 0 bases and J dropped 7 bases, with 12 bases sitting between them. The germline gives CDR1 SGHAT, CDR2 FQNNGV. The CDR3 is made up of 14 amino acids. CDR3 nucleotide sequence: TGTGCCAGCAGCTTAGATCTGGTGGGCTCTGGCTACACCTTC. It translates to CASSLDLVGSGYTF.

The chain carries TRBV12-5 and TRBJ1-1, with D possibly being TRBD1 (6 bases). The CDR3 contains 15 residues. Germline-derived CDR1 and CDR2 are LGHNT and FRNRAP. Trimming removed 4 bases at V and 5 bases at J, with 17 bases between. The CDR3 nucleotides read TGTGCTAGTGGTTCTCCAGGCAGGGGAAGGACTGAAGCTTTCTTT. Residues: CASGSPGRGRTEAFF.

The CDR3 is CASSLAPPGQGARAYGYTF. The CDR3 region has the DNA TGTGCCAGCAGCTTAGCGCCACCGGGACAGGGGGCGCGCGCCTATGGCTACACCTTC. The gene calls are TRBV7-6 and TRBJ1-2; 12 positions agree with TRBD1. Trimming removed 0 bases from V and 4 bases from J; junction bases left unmatched: 12. Germline values: CDR1 SGHVS, CDR2 FNYEAQ. The CDR3 runs 19 residues.

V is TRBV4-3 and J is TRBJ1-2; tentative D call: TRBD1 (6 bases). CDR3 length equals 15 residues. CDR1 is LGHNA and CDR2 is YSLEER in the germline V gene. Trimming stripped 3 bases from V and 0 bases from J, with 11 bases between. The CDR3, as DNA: TGCGCCAGCAGCCACTACAGGGATCCTAACTATGGCTACACCTTC. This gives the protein CASSHYRDPNYGYTF.

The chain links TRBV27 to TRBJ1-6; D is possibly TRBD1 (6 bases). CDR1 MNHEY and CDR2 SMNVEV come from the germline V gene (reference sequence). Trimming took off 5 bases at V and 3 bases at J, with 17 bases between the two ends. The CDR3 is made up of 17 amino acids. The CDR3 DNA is TGTGCCAGCAGTCACCGCCCCACAGGGAACTATAATTCACCCCTCCACTTT. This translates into CASSHRPTGNYNSPLHF.

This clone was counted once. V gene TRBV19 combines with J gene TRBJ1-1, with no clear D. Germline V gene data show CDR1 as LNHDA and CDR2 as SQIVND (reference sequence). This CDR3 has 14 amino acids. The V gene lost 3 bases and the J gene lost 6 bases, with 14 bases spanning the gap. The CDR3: CASSIQFVAAEAFF. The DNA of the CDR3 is TGTGCCAGTAGTATTCAGTTTGTGGCAGCTGAAGCTTTCTTT.

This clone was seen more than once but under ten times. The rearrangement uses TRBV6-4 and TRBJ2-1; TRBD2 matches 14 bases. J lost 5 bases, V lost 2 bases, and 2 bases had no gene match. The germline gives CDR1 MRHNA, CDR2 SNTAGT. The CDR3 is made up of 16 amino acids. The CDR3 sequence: CASSDGTSGGDNEQFF. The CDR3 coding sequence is TGTGCCAGCAGTGACGGGACTAGCGGGGGAGACAATGAGCAGTTCTTC.

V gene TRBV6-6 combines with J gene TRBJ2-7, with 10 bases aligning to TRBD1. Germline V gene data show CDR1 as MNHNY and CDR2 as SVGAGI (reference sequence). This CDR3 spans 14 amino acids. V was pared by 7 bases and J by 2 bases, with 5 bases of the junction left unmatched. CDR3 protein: CASNTGTGAYEQYF. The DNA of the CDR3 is TGTGCCAGCAATACCGGGACAGGGGCCTACGAGCAGTACTTC.

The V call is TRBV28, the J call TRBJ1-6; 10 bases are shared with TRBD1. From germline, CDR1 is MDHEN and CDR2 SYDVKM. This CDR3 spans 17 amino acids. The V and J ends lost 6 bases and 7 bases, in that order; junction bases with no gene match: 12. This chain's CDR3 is CASRPPRGGQGNSPLHF. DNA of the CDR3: TGTGCCAGCAGACCGCCTCGGGGGGGACAGGGGAATTCACCCCTCCACTTT.

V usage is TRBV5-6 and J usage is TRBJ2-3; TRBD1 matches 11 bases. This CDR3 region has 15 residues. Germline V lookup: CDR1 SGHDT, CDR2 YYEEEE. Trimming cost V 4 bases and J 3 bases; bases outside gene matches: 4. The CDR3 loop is CASSGTGGVTDTQYF. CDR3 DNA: TGTGCCAGCAGCGGGACAGGGGGAGTAACAGATACGCAGTATTTT.

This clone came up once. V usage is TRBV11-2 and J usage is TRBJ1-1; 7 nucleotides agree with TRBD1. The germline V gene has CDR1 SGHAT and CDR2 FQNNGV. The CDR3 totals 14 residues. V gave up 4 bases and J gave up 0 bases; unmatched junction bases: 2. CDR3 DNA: TGTGCCAGCAGCTGGGACAGATTGAACACTGAAGCTTTCTTT. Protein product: CASSWDRLNTEAFF.

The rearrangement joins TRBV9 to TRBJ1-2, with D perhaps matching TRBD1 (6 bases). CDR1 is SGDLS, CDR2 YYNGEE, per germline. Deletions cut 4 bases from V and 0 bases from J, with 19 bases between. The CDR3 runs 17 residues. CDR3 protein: CASSQGYRVGANYGYTF. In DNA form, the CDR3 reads TGTGCCAGCAGCCAGGGGTACAGGGTAGGAGCTAACTATGGCTACACCTTC.

The CDR3 bases are TGTGCCAGCAGTCCACAGGGAAGAGCTTTCTTT. It translates to CASSPQGRAFF. The chain links TRBV2 to TRBJ1-1; D is perhaps TRBD1 (6 bases). V was shortened by 5 bases and J by 10 bases, with 11 bases between the two germline ends. CDR1 is SNHLY and CDR2 is FYNNEI in the germline V gene. The CDR3 sequence is 11 residues long.

The CDR3, as DNA: TGCAGTGCTGGAGGAGACACTGAAGCTTTCTTT. As protein: CSAGGDTEAFF. V and J are TRBV20-1 and TRBJ1-1; no reliable D call. V dropped 5 bases and J dropped 3 bases, with 7 bases sitting between them. The germline V gene has CDR1 DFQATT and CDR2 SNEGSKA (reference sequence). The CDR3 sequence is 11 residues long.

The chain's CDR3 is CASIGDRNTGELFF. The CDR3 nucleotides read TGTGCCAGCATCGGGGACAGGAACACCGGGGAGCTGTTTTTT. The J gene is TRBJ2-2, the V gene TRBV2; 7 bases are shared with TRBD1. The CDR3 totals 14 residues. V shed 7 bases and J 1 base; nucleotides not matched to a gene: 3. The V gene's germline CDR1 is SNHLY and CDR2 FYNNEI.

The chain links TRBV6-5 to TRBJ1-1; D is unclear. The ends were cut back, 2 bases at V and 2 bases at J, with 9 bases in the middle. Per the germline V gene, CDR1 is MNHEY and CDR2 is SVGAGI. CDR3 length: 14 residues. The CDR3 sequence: CASSYRGFNTEAFF. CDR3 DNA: TGTGCCAGCAGTTACCGGGGATTTAACACTGAAGCTTTCTTT.

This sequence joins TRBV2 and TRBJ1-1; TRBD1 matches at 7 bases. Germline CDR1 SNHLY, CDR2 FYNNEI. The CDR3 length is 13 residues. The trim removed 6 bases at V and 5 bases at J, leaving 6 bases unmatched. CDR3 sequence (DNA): TGTGCCAGCAGGGCCGGACAGGCAACTGAAGCTTTCTTT. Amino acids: CASRAGQATEAFF.

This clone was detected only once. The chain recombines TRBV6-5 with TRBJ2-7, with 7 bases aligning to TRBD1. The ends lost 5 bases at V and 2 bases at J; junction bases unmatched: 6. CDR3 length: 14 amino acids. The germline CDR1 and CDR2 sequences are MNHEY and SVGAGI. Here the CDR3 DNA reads TGTGCCAGCAGTCGTGGGGACAGACCCTACGAGCAGTACTTC. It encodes CASSRGDRPYEQYF.

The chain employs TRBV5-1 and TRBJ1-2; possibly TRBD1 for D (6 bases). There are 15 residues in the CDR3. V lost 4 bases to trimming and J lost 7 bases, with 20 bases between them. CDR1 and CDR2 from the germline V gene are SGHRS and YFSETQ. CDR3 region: CASSDRTIGESGYTF. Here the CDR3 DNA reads TGCGCCAGCAGCGACAGGACAATTGGAGAAAGTGGCTACACCTTC. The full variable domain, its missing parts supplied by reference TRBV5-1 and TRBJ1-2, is KAGVTQTPRYLIKTRGQQVTLSCSPISGHRSVSWYQQTPGQGLQFLFEYFSETQRNKGNFPGRFSGRQFSNSRSEMNVSTLELGDSALYLCASSDRTIGESGYTFGSGTRLTVV.